This T cell receptor beta chain is drawn from a study of blood T cell repertoires in COVID-19. Study at large: Samples representing acute and convalescent COVID-19 were sourced from the United States, Italy and Spain. T cells, B-cell-depleted T cells, or PBMCs provided the cDNA or gDNA that served as material.

V lost 5 bases and J lost 4; bases outside the gene matches: 7. CDR1 is SGHAT and CDR2 is FQNNGV in the germline V gene. The CDR3 totals 14 residues. As handled by the study authors: Amplification of reference gene primers was used by the study to estimate nucleated cell counts. Clones were sequenced by immunoSEQ multiplex PCR, and TCRdb holds only the in-frame ones, with some missing. The DNA gave D and trimming, while V, J and clone size come from that table. Here the sample spans approximately 85,000 clones, approximately 90% being singletons. The J gene is TRBJ1-1, the V gene TRBV11-2, with 7 bases aligning to TRBD1. Input material: peripheral blood. This receptor was identified in a woman in her fifties or sixties with active or convalescent COVID-19. The CDR3 loop is CASSEQGLGTEAFF. The DNA of the CDR3 is TGTGCCAGCAGCGAACAGGGGTTGGGCACTGAAGCTTTCTTT.